A single TCR beta chain is shown here with its context. The target antigen is unknown. These data belong to a study of identical twins' blood T cells. Whole-study findings and limits: Twins shared more top CDR3 clonotypes than unrelated donors did.

Authors' processing steps: Each library had roughly 2.2 to 3.6 million CDR3 reads and about 100,000 to nearly 500,000 clonotypes. TCRdb analysed the 5' RACE reads with MiXCR anew, one entry per CDR3 protein. The V and J calls reflect TCRdb's pipeline rather than the authors' work. The sample records roughly 380,000 distinct CDR3 sequences, 25% to 35% being singletons. CDR1 and CDR2 (germline): SNHLY, FYNNEI. Trimming cost V 7 bases and J 1 base; bases outside gene matches: 12. The CDR3 spans 16 residues. The material sequenced was PBMCs. The clonotype originates from a woman aged 18 to 55 in good health. The V call is TRBV2, the J call TRBJ1-1, with 7 positions matching TRBD1. The CDR3 loop is CASMRGTASANTEAFF. The CDR3 coding sequence is TGTGCCAGCATGAGAGGGACAGCAAGCGCGAACACTGAAGCTTTCTTT. The variable domain in full, with the rest retrieved from reference TRBV2 and TRBJ1-1, is EPEVTQTPSHQVTQMGQEVILRCVPISNHLYFYWYRQILGQKVEFLVSFYNNEISEKSEIFDDQFSVERPDGSNFTLKIRSTKLEDSAMYFCASMRGTASANTEAFFGQGTRLTVV.